This TCR beta chain was identified during a study of T cell responses to AZD1222 COVID-19 vaccine. Using immunoSEQ multiplex PCR, the repertoire was profiled, and TCRdb retains in-frame clones only, with some absent. The sample carries over 85,000 clones, around 92% recorded once. A word on this clone: Its specificity is not known.

Germline values: CDR1 MNHEY, CDR2 SVGEGT. The ends were cut back, 6 bases at V and 5 bases at J, with 2 bases in the middle. This CDR3 spans 10 amino acids. Broader study findings: There were mostly white British donors and more females than males, and clonal diversity was possibly underestimated. Repertoire sampling occurred only after the peak T cell response. Spike-specific TCR breadth rose after two AZD1222 doses, and depth rose as well. Vaccine-associated CD4 TCRs spanned spike, dominant at 160-218 and 743-854.

The sequence derives from an adult in good health. Sequenced here: peripheral blood, sampled on day 0 of AZD1222 vaccination. This rearrangement joins TRBV6-2 or TRBV6-3 to TRBJ2-1, with D unresolved. The DNA of the CDR3 is TGTGCCAGCAGCGACAATGAGCAGTTCTTC. It codes for CASSDNEQFF.